These 9 T cell receptor beta chains came from one sample sequenced in a study of T cell repertoires in cytomegalovirus infection. TCRdb re-analysed the reads in MiXCR, keeping a single row per CDR3 protein. Here the sample spans hundreds of thousands of distinct CDR3 sequences, 32% being singletons. These receptors' antigens are unknown. The source was cultured CD8+ T cells from PBMCs, collected from culture after CMV antigen stimulation. These TCRs come from a human donor in good health (CMV status not recorded). Some clones in this sample may be carry-over from other donors' samples.

Comment on this clonotype: A read error may account for a junction end that differs from germline. The rearrangement uses TRBV28 and TRBJ2-1; maybe TRBD2 (5 bases). Germline-derived CDR1 and CDR2 are MDHEN and SYDVKM. The CDR3 has 15 residues. CDR3 in DNA: TGTGCCGGCAGCTCCATTGGGAGCTCCTACAATGAGCAGTTCTTC. Its translation is CAGSSIGSSYNEQFF.

This clonotype showed up just a few times. This chain connects TRBV28 to TRBJ1-5; 8 nucleotides line up with TRBD1. The germline gives CDR1 MDHEN, CDR2 SYDVKM. The CDR3 spans 17 residues. The junction had 10 bases not matched to a gene; V was cut back by 6 bases and J by 0 bases. CDR3 coding DNA: TGTGCCAGCAGCCAAATACAGGGGGTTAATAGCAATCAGCCCCAGCATTTT. As protein: CASSQIQGVNSNQPQHF.

This clonotype was picked up a small number of times. This rearrangement joins TRBV9 to TRBJ2-3; weak D call: TRBD2 (5 bases). The CDR3 sequence is 19 residues long. The V end was cut by 3 bases, the J end by 3 bases, with 26 bases between. Germline CDR1 SGDLS, CDR2 YYNGEE. CDR3 residues: CASSAQYKLRDRETDTQYF. CDR3 nucleotide sequence: TGTGCCAGCAGCGCCCAATATAAACTCCGGGATAGGGAGACAGATACGCAGTATTTT.

The gene calls are TRBV9 and TRBJ2-5, with TRBD1 identical over 10 bases. V was pared by 3 bases and J by 2 bases, with 4 bases of the junction left unmatched. The CDR3 length is 15 residues. Germline values: CDR1 SGDLS, CDR2 YYNGEE. CDR3 bases: TGTGCCAGCAGCGAAAAGGACAGGGGGCAAGAGACCCAGTACTTC. Translating gives CASSEKDRGQETQYF.

This sequence joins TRBV6-6 and TRBJ1-2; a possible D gene is TRBD1 (5 bases). Trimming cost V 2 bases and J 4 bases, with 11 bases left between them. The CDR3 has 14 residues. Germline CDR1 and CDR2: MNHNY and SVGAGI (reference sequence). The CDR3 DNA follows: TGTGCCAGCAGTTACGGGGGGGATGGCTATGGCTACACCTTC. Encoded protein: CASSYGGDGYGYTF.

This clonotype turned up a few times. The rearrangement links TRBV28 to TRBJ2-1; D is perhaps TRBD2 (5 bases). Deletions cut 10 bases from V and 9 bases from J, with 16 bases between. The CDR3 sequence is 12 residues long. CDR1 and CDR2 (germline): MDHEN, SYDVKM. The CDR3 DNA follows: TGTGCCACTAGCAGGTTGGGCGGTGAGCAGTTCTTC. Its translation: CATSRLGGEQFF. Together with reference TRBV28 and TRBJ2-1, the CDR3 gives the full variable domain: DVKVTQSSRYLVKRTGEKVFLECVQDMDHENMFWYRQDPGLGLRLIYFSYDVKMKEKGDIPEGYSVSREKKERFSLILESASTNQTSMYLCATSRLGGEQFFGPGTRLTVL.

Only a few counts were recorded for this clonotype. The chain employs TRBV20-1 and TRBJ2-1; TRBD2 matches 7 bases. The length of the CDR3 is 16 residues. With V trimmed by 2 bases and J by 0 bases, 7 bases remained unmatched. Germline values: CDR1 DFQATT, CDR2 SNEGSKA (reference sequence). In DNA form, the CDR3 reads TGCAGTGCTAGAACCTCCCGGACTAGCTCCTACAATGAGCAGTTCTTC. The encoded protein is CSARTSRTSSYNEQFF.

This clonotype occurred a few times. Germline is not matched at one junction end, which may reflect a read error. The chain is built from TRBV7-3 and TRBJ1-6; 9 bases match TRBD1. Per germline, CDR1 SGHTA and CDR2 FQGTGA. The CDR3 contains 18 residues. This chain's CDR3 is CASSLTGTGLLGNSPLHF. The CDR3 coding sequence is TGTGCCAGTAGCTTAACCGGGACAGGGCTTTTGGGGAATTCACCCCTCCACTTT. Combining the CDR3 with reference TRBV7-3 and TRBJ1-6 gives the whole variable domain GAGVSQTPSNKVTEKGKYVELRCDPISGHTALYWYRQSLGQGPEFLIYFQGTGAADDSGLPNDRFFAVRPEGSVSTLKIQRTERGDSAVYLCASSLTGTGLLGNSPLHFGNGTRLTVT.

This clonotype was counted many times. This chain uses TRBV7-2 with TRBJ2-5, with 8 bases identical to TRBD2. Per germline, CDR1 SGHTA and CDR2 FQGNSA. CDR3 length: 19 residues. J was trimmed by 7 bases and V by 5 bases; bases with no gene match: 24. As DNA, the CDR3 is TGTGCCAGCAGCGGGGACGTGCTAGCGGGCCCGATCCCTGGGGGGACCCAGTACTTC. This sequence encodes CASSGDVLAGPIPGGTQYF. The full variable domain, rest sourced from reference TRBV7-2 and TRBJ2-5, is GAGVSQSPSNKVTEKGKDVELRCDPISGHTALYWYRQSLGQGLEFLIYFQGNSAPDKSGLPSDRFSAERTGGSVSTLTIQRTQQEDSAVYLCASSGDVLAGPIPGGTQYFGPGTRLLVL.